Listed below are T cell receptor beta chains from one sample, sequenced in a study of response to subunit inactivated influenza vaccine. TCRdb re-analysed the RT-PCR reads in MiXCR, keeping a single row per CDR3 protein. The sample includes about 500,000 distinct CDR3 sequences, about 7.2% of them seen just once. Here the sequenced sample was PBMCs from blood, taken less than 25 months after vaccination. The receptors originated from a man aged 45-69 years who received an inactivated influenza vaccine. CDR3s include the opening cysteine and the closing phenylalanine or tryptophan. D genes are given only for firm matches. Where a row states a size, it is once, few, many or the class of an expanded clone; other rows omit it.

clone_size: NA
cdr3_length: 18
d_call: TRBD1
j_call: TRBJ2-2
v_call: TRBV4-3
cdr3_nt: TGCGCCAGCAGCCAGATCGCTGGACAGGGGGCGAACACCGGTGAGCTGTTTTTT
cdr3_aa: CASSQIAGQGANTGELFF

clone_size: NA
cdr3_length: 15
d_call: TRBD2
j_call: TRBJ2-4
v_call: TRBV3-1
cdr3_nt: TGTGCCAGCAGCCCTAGCGGGAGAGCCAAAAACATTCAGTACTTC
cdr3_aa: CASSPSGRAKNIQYF

clone_size: NA
cdr3_length: 13
d_call: NA
j_call: TRBJ2-7
v_call: TRBV19
cdr3_nt: TGTGCCAGTAGTATAGACACCTCCTACGAGCAGTACTTC
cdr3_aa: CASSIDTSYEQYF

clone_size: few
cdr3_length: 12
d_call: NA
j_call: TRBJ1-2
v_call: TRBV12-3/TRBV12-4
cdr3_nt: TGTGCCAGCAGTAAATCGGACTATGGCTACACCTTC
cdr3_aa: CASSKSDYGYTF

clone_size: few
cdr3_length: 18
d_call: TRBD2
j_call: TRBJ2-3
v_call: TRBV20-1
cdr3_nt: TGCAGTGCTAGAGATTGGCTTTCGCCTAGCGGAAGCACAGATACGCAGTATTTT
cdr3_aa: CSARDWLSPSGSTDTQYF

clone_size: few
cdr3_length: 15
d_call: NA
j_call: TRBJ1-2
v_call: TRBV4-3
cdr3_nt: TGCGCCAGCAGCCAAGTACAGACAGGCCTACATGGCTACACCTTC
cdr3_aa: CASSQVQTGLHGYTF

clone_size: few
cdr3_length: 13
d_call: NA
j_call: TRBJ2-7
v_call: TRBV12-3/TRBV12-4
cdr3_nt: TGTGCCAGCAGTTTAACTGGGGGTCCCGAGCAGTACTTC
cdr3_aa: CASSLTGGPEQYF

clone_size: NA
cdr3_length: 10
d_call: NA
j_call: TRBJ2-3
v_call: TRBV20-1
cdr3_nt: TGCAGTGCTAGACTAGCTACGCAGTATTTT
cdr3_aa: CSARLATQYF

clone_size: few
cdr3_length: 15
d_call: TRBD1
j_call: TRBJ1-5
v_call: TRBV6-2/TRBV6-3
cdr3_nt: TGTGCCAGCAGTTATTCCAGGGGGCTGAATCAGCCCCAGCATTTT
cdr3_aa: CASSYSRGLNQPQHF

clone_size: few
cdr3_length: 14
d_call: NA
j_call: TRBJ2-5
v_call: TRBV12-3/TRBV12-4
cdr3_nt: TGTGCCAGCAGTCCCCGGCGGGTAGATGAAACCCAGTACTTC
cdr3_aa: CASSPRRVDETQYF

clone_size: NA
cdr3_length: 14
d_call: TRBD1
j_call: TRBJ1-2
v_call: TRBV2
cdr3_nt: TGTGCCAGCAGACCCCGGACAGGGTATTATGGCTACACCTTC
cdr3_aa: CASRPRTGYYGYTF

clone_size: NA
cdr3_length: 13
d_call: TRBD1
j_call: TRBJ1-5
v_call: TRBV20-1
cdr3_nt: TGCAGTGCTAGTCCCAGGACAGGTCAGCCCCAGCATTTT
cdr3_aa: CSASPRTGQPQHF

clone_size: few
cdr3_length: 11
d_call: NA
j_call: TRBJ2-5
v_call: TRBV6-1
cdr3_nt: TGTGCCAGCATGTGGTACGAGACCCAGTACTTC
cdr3_aa: CASMWYETQYF

clone_size: NA
cdr3_length: 13
d_call: TRBD1
j_call: TRBJ2-7
v_call: TRBV11-2
cdr3_nt: TGTGCCAGCTTGCGGGACAGGGGCCACGAGCAGTACTTC
cdr3_aa: CASLRDRGHEQYF

clone_size: NA
cdr3_length: 15
d_call: NA
j_call: TRBJ2-1
v_call: TRBV12-3/TRBV12-4
cdr3_nt: TGTGCCAGCAGTCCCGGTCGGGAGACTGGGAATGAGCAGTTCTTC
cdr3_aa: CASSPGRETGNEQFF

clone_size: many
cdr3_length: 14
d_call: TRBD1
j_call: TRBJ2-1
v_call: TRBV5-1
cdr3_nt: TGCGCCAGCAGCTTGGTTGGGACAGCGAATGAGCAGTTCTTC
cdr3_aa: CASSLVGTANEQFF

clone_size: NA
cdr3_length: 16
d_call: NA
j_call: TRBJ2-7
v_call: TRBV18
cdr3_nt: TGTGCCAGCTCGCCAGGGTGGGGGAGAGGATCATACGAGCAGTACTTC
cdr3_aa: CASSPGWGRGSYEQYF

clone_size: NA
cdr3_length: 16
d_call: NA
j_call: TRBJ2-7
v_call: TRBV4-2
cdr3_nt: TGTGCCAGCAGCCAAAGATTGGGGGATGGGGTATACGAGCAGTACTTC
cdr3_aa: CASSQRLGDGVYEQYF

clone_size: few
cdr3_length: 17
d_call: TRBD1
j_call: TRBJ2-2
v_call: TRBV6-5
cdr3_nt: TGTGCCAGCAGTTACTTACCCGGGACAGGGGAAACCGGGGAGCTGTTTTTT
cdr3_aa: CASSYLPGTGETGELFF

clone_size: NA
cdr3_length: 12
d_call: TRBD1
j_call: TRBJ1-2
v_call: TRBV20-1
cdr3_nt: TGCAGTGTGACAGGGGAGGACTATGGCTACACCTTC
cdr3_aa: CSVTGEDYGYTF

clone_size: few
cdr3_length: 12
d_call: NA
j_call: TRBJ2-7
v_call: TRBV3-1
cdr3_nt: TGTGCCAGCAGCCAAGAGGGGTGGCCGCAGTACTTC
cdr3_aa: CASSQEGWPQYF

clone_size: NA
cdr3_length: 12
d_call: NA
j_call: TRBJ1-6
v_call: TRBV30
cdr3_nt: TGTGCCTGGGGACAGACTAATTCACCCCTCCACTTT
cdr3_aa: CAWGQTNSPLHF

clone_size: few
cdr3_length: 13
d_call: NA
j_call: TRBJ2-7
v_call: TRBV20-1
cdr3_nt: TGCAGGGCCCGGGACACCGTAAATCAAGTGCAGTACTTC
cdr3_aa: CRARDTVNQVQYF

clone_size: many
cdr3_length: 15
d_call: NA
j_call: TRBJ1-3
v_call: TRBV12-5
cdr3_nt: TGTGCTAGTGGTTTACCAAAGGGGCATGGAAACACCATATATTTT
cdr3_aa: CASGLPKGHGNTIYF

clone_size: few
cdr3_length: 15
d_call: NA
j_call: TRBJ1-2
v_call: TRBV4-1
cdr3_nt: TGCGCCAGCAGCCAAGCCACCGGAGGAGCCCGTGGCTACACCTTC
cdr3_aa: CASSQATGGARGYTF

clone_size: NA
cdr3_length: 14
d_call: TRBD2
j_call: TRBJ2-1
v_call: TRBV12-3/TRBV12-4
cdr3_nt: TGTGCCAGCAGTAAGAGCGGGGTAAGGAATGAGCAGTTCTTC
cdr3_aa: CASSKSGVRNEQFF

clone_size: NA
cdr3_length: 13
d_call: TRBD1
j_call: TRBJ1-2
v_call: TRBV20-1
cdr3_nt: TGCAGTGCTAGGCCCCGGGACAGGGAGGGCTACACCTTC
cdr3_aa: CSARPRDREGYTF

clone_size: few
cdr3_length: 16
d_call: TRBD1
j_call: TRBJ2-1
v_call: TRBV7-9
cdr3_nt: TGTGCCAGCAGGTCCGGGACAGGAGACTCCTACAATGAGCAGTTCTTC
cdr3_aa: CASRSGTGDSYNEQFF

clone_size: few
cdr3_length: 13
d_call: NA
j_call: TRBJ1-5
v_call: TRBV20-1
cdr3_nt: TGCAGTGCTAGAAGCGTTAGCAATCAGCCCCAGCATTTT
cdr3_aa: CSARSVSNQPQHF

clone_size: few
cdr3_length: 14
d_call: TRBD1
j_call: TRBJ1-4
v_call: TRBV27
cdr3_nt: TGTGCCAGCAGGCCGACAGGGGGCTTTGAAAAACTGTTTTTT
cdr3_aa: CASRPTGGFEKLFF

clone_size: NA
cdr3_length: 16
d_call: TRBD2
j_call: TRBJ2-5
v_call: TRBV20-1
cdr3_nt: TGCAGTGCTAGAGATCGACTAGCGGGAGGGTTCGAGACCCAGTACTTC
cdr3_aa: CSARDRLAGGFETQYF

clone_size: NA
cdr3_length: 15
d_call: TRBD2
j_call: TRBJ2-3
v_call: TRBV30
cdr3_nt: TGTGCCTGGAGTGTGATCGGGGGGACCACAGATACGCAGTATTTT
cdr3_aa: CAWSVIGGTTDTQYF

clone_size: NA
cdr3_length: 14
d_call: NA
j_call: TRBJ1-1
v_call: TRBV27
cdr3_nt: TGTGCCAGCAGATTTCGGACAGCCAACACTGAAGCTTTCTTT
cdr3_aa: CASRFRTANTEAFF

clone_size: NA
cdr3_length: 12
d_call: NA
j_call: TRBJ1-3
v_call: TRBV20-1
cdr3_nt: TGCAGTGCTCCGACGGCTGGAAACACCATATATTTT
cdr3_aa: CSAPTAGNTIYF

clone_size: NA
cdr3_length: 17
d_call: NA
j_call: TRBJ1-4
v_call: TRBV27
cdr3_nt: TGTGCCAGCAGTTTAACAACCGGGGGGGCGGTGGGTGAAAAACTGTTTTTT
cdr3_aa: CASSLTTGGAVGEKLFF

clone_size: few
cdr3_length: 17
d_call: NA
j_call: TRBJ1-2
v_call: TRBV6-2/TRBV6-3
cdr3_nt: TGTGCCAGCAGTTACCCCCGCGTACGGGACGAAAACTATGGCTACACCTTC
cdr3_aa: CASSYPRVRDENYGYTF

clone_size: NA
cdr3_length: 12
d_call: NA
j_call: TRBJ2-5
v_call: TRBV28
cdr3_nt: TGTGCCACCATGGGTTCCCAAGAGACCCAGTACTTC
cdr3_aa: CATMGSQETQYF

clone_size: few
cdr3_length: 13
d_call: NA
j_call: TRBJ2-6
v_call: TRBV7-3
cdr3_nt: TGTGCCAGCAGCCAAGGGGGGGCCAACGTCCTGACTTTC
cdr3_aa: CASSQGGANVLTF

clone_size: many
cdr3_length: 17
d_call: TRBD2
j_call: TRBJ2-1
v_call: TRBV20-1
cdr3_nt: TGCAGTGCCAACCCCCGGATACTAGCGGGAGTACGTAATGAGCAGTTCTTC
cdr3_aa: CSANPRILAGVRNEQFF

clone_size: NA
cdr3_length: 19
d_call: NA
j_call: TRBJ2-5
v_call: TRBV11-1
cdr3_nt: TGTGCCAGCAGCTTACGTAGTATAATTGGACGGACGGCCCCCGGGACCCAGTACTTC
cdr3_aa: CASSLRSIIGRTAPGTQYF

clone_size: NA
cdr3_length: 16
d_call: TRBD1
j_call: TRBJ1-2
v_call: TRBV20-1
cdr3_nt: TGCAGTGCTAGAGATCGGGGACAGGGGGCAGGGTATGGCTACACCTTC
cdr3_aa: CSARDRGQGAGYGYTF

clone_size: few
cdr3_length: 14
d_call: NA
j_call: TRBJ2-3
v_call: TRBV3-1
cdr3_nt: TGTGCCAGCAGCCCTATTGGCGCCAAAGATACGCAGTATTTT
cdr3_aa: CASSPIGAKDTQYF

clone_size: many
cdr3_length: 18
d_call: NA
j_call: TRBJ1-3
v_call: TRBV5-5
cdr3_nt: TGTGCCAGCAGCTTGACCGGGCAGACAAGGGCCCCAGGGAACACCATATATTTT
cdr3_aa: CASSLTGQTRAPGNTIYF

clone_size: NA
cdr3_length: 15
d_call: TRBD1
j_call: TRBJ1-4
v_call: TRBV10-3
cdr3_nt: TGTGCCATCAGTGCCCGACAGGGGTCTAATGAAAAACTGTTTTTT
cdr3_aa: CAISARQGSNEKLFF

clone_size: many
cdr3_length: 15
d_call: TRBD1
j_call: TRBJ1-2
v_call: TRBV6-1
cdr3_nt: TGTGCCAGCAGTAAAGACAGGGCGATAATCTATGGCTACACCTTC
cdr3_aa: CASSKDRAIIYGYTF

clone_size: many
cdr3_length: 12
d_call: NA
j_call: TRBJ2-7
v_call: TRBV29-1
cdr3_nt: TGCAGCGCCGTGGACAGTCACTACGAGCAGTACTTC
cdr3_aa: CSAVDSHYEQYF

clone_size: many
cdr3_length: 16
d_call: TRBD2
j_call: TRBJ2-1
v_call: TRBV6-2/TRBV6-3
cdr3_nt: TGTGCCAGCAACGGACTAGCGGGATTAAATTACAATGAGCAGTTCTTC
cdr3_aa: CASNGLAGLNYNEQFF

clone_size: many
cdr3_length: 12
d_call: TRBD1
j_call: TRBJ1-1
v_call: TRBV20-1
cdr3_nt: TGCAGTGCTAGGCAGGGGGCCACCGAAGCTTTCTTT
cdr3_aa: CSARQGATEAFF

clone_size: few
cdr3_length: 14
d_call: NA
j_call: TRBJ1-6
v_call: TRBV3-1
cdr3_nt: TGTGCCAGCAGCCGAAAGCCCTCCGATTCACCCCTCCACTTT
cdr3_aa: CASSRKPSDSPLHF

clone_size: NA
cdr3_length: 18
d_call: TRBD1
j_call: TRBJ2-2
v_call: TRBV5-6
cdr3_nt: TGTGCCAGCAGTACGCGGGACAGGGGTTTTACGGACACCGGGGAGCTGTTTTTT
cdr3_aa: CASSTRDRGFTDTGELFF

clone_size: few
cdr3_length: 12
d_call: NA
j_call: TRBJ2-6
v_call: TRBV20-1
cdr3_nt: TGCAGTGCTAGAATTCGAGTCGGCGTCCTGACTTTC
cdr3_aa: CSARIRVGVLTF

clone_size: many
cdr3_length: 15
d_call: NA
j_call: TRBJ2-3
v_call: TRBV4-3
cdr3_nt: TGCGCCAGCAGCCAAGGGGGTGGGGACACAGATACGCAGTATTTT
cdr3_aa: CASSQGGGDTDTQYF

clone_size: NA
cdr3_length: 13
d_call: TRBD2
j_call: TRBJ2-5
v_call: TRBV29-1
cdr3_nt: TGCAGCGTTGGTCTGGGGGGGCAAGAGACCCAGTACTTC
cdr3_aa: CSVGLGGQETQYF

clone_size: NA
cdr3_length: 15
d_call: NA
j_call: TRBJ2-1
v_call: TRBV9
cdr3_nt: TGTGCCAGCAGCTTATCCGGGACGGGTTACAATGAGCAGTTCTTC
cdr3_aa: CASSLSGTGYNEQFF

clone_size: NA
cdr3_length: 17
d_call: NA
j_call: TRBJ2-1
v_call: TRBV27
cdr3_nt: TGTGCCAGCAGTCCTTCAGGAGGGGGAGTCACCTACAATGAGCAGTTCTTC
cdr3_aa: CASSPSGGGVTYNEQFF

clone_size: many
cdr3_length: 13
d_call: NA
j_call: TRBJ1-4
v_call: TRBV20-1
cdr3_nt: TGCAGTGCTAGAGATCGGCAGGGTAAAAAACTGTTTTTT
cdr3_aa: CSARDRQGKKLFF

clone_size: NA
cdr3_length: 16
d_call: NA
j_call: TRBJ2-3
v_call: TRBV5-1
cdr3_nt: TGCGCCAGCAGCAAAGGAGCGGCAGCTAACACAGATACGCAGTATTTT
cdr3_aa: CASSKGAAANTDTQYF

clone_size: NA
cdr3_length: 11
d_call: NA
j_call: TRBJ2-7
v_call: TRBV6-1
cdr3_nt: TGTGCCAGCAGTGCAGGGAACGAGCAGTACTTC
cdr3_aa: CASSAGNEQYF

clone_size: many
cdr3_length: 14
d_call: NA
j_call: TRBJ2-7
v_call: TRBV20-1
cdr3_nt: TGCAGTGCTAGACGCCCGGGCAGGACCTACGAGCAGTACTTC
cdr3_aa: CSARRPGRTYEQYF